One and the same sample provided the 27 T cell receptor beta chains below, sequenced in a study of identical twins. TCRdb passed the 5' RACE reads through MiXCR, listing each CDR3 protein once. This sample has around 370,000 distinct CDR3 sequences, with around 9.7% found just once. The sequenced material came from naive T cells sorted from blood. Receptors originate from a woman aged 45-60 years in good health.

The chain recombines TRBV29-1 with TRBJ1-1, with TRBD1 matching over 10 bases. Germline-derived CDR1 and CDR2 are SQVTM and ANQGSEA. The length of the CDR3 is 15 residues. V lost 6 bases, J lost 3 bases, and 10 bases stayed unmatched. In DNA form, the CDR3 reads TGCAGCGTGACGAGGACAGGGGGAGGCCACACTGAAGCTTTCTTT. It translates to CSVTRTGGGHTEAFF.

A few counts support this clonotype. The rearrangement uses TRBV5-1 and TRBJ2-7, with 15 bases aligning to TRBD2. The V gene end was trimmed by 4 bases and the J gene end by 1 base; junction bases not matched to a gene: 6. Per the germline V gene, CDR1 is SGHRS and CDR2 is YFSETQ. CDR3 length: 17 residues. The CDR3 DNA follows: TGCGCCAGCAGCCCTGGACTAGCGGGAGGGCCTTCCTACGAGCAGTACTTC. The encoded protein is CASSPGLAGGPSYEQYF.

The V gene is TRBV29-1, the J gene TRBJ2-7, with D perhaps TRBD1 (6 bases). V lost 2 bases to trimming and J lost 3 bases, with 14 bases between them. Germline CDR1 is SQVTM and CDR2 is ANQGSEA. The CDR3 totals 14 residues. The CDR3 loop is CSVEWAQGHYEQYF. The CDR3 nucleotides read TGCAGCGTTGAATGGGCCCAGGGGCACTACGAGCAGTACTTC.

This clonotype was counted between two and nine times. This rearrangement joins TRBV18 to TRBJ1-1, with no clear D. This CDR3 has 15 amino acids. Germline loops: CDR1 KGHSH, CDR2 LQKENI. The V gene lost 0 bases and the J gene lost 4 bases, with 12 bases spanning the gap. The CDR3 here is CASSPPSGTPTEAFF. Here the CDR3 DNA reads TGTGCCAGCTCACCACCGTCTGGAACACCCACTGAAGCTTTCTTT.

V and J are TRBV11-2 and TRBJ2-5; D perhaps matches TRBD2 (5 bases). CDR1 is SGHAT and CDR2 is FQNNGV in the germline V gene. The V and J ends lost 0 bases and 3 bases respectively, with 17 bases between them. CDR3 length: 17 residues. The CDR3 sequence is CASSLDPPGGFEETQYF. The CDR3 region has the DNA TGTGCCAGCAGCTTAGACCCACCGGGCGGGTTCGAAGAGACCCAGTACTTC.

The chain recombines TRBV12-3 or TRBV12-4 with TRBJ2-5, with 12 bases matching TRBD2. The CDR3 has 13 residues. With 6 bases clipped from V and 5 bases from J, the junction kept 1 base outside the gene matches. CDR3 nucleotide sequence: TGTGCCAGCAGGCTAGCGGGAGGGGAGACCCAGTACTTC. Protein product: CASRLAGGETQYF.

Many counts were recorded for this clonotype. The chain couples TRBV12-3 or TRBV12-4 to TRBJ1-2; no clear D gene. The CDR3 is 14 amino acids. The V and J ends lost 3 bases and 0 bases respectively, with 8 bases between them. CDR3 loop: CASSLTSSNYGYTF. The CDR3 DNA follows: TGTGCCAGCAGTTTGACATCTTCTAACTATGGCTACACCTTC.

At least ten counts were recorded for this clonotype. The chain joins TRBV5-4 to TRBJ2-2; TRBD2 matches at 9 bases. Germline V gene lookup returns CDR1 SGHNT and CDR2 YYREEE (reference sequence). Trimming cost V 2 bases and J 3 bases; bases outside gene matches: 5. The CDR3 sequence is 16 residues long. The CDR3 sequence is CASSFSGLAYTGELFF. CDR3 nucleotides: TGTGCCAGCAGCTTTTCCGGACTAGCGTACACCGGGGAGCTGTTTTTT.

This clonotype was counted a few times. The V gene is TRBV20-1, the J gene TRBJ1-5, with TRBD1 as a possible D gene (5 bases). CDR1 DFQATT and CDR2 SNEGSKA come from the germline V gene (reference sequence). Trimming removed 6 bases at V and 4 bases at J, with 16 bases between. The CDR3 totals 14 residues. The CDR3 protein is CSAKGSGVNQPQHF. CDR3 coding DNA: TGCAGTGCAAAGGGCTCGGGGGTTAATCAGCCCCAGCATTTT.

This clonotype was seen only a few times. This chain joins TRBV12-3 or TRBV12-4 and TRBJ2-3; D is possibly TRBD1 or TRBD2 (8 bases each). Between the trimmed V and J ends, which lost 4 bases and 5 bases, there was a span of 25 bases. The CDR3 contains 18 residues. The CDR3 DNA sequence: TGTGCCAGCAGTTCCTCCGGGGGGGGCAGGGGGCTTTTAGATACGCAGTATTTT. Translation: CASSSSGGGRGLLDTQYF.

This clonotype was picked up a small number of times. Here the CDR3 reads CASSLEGEERNEQFF. In DNA, the CDR3 is TGTGCCAGCAGCTTGGAGGGAGAAGAGCGCAATGAGCAGTTCTTC. The V call is TRBV13, the J call TRBJ2-1, with D maybe TRBD2 (6 bases). Germline V lookup: CDR1 PRHDT, CDR2 FYEKMQ (reference sequence). The CDR3 has 15 residues. V dropped 3 bases and J dropped 6 bases, with 15 bases sitting between them.

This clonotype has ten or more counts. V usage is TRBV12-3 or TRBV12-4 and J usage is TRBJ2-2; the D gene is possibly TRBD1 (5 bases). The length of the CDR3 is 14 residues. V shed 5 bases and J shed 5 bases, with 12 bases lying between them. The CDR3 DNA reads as TGTGCCAGCAGTCCAGGGCTGGAGACCGGGGAGCTGTTTTTT. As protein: CASSPGLETGELFF.

CDR3 DNA: TGCAGCGTTGAACCGGGACAGGCCCAGTATTTT. Translation gives CSVEPGQAQYF. The V and J genes are TRBV29-1 and TRBJ2-3; TRBD1 aligns across 8 bases. V was clipped by 2 bases and J by 12 bases; unmatched bases: 4. CDR3 length: 11 residues. Germline CDR1 is SQVTM and CDR2 is ANQGSEA.

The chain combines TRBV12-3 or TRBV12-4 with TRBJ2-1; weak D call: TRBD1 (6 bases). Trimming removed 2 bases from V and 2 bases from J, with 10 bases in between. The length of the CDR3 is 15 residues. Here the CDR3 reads CASSLPDRTYNEQFF. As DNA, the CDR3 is TGTGCCAGCAGTTTACCAGACAGGACCTACAATGAGCAGTTCTTC.

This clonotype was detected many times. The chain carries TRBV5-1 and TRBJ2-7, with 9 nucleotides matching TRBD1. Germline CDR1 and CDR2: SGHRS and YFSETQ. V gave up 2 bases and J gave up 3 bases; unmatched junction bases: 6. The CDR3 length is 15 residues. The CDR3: CASSLGTGTFYEQYF. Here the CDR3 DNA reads TGCGCCAGCAGCTTAGGGACAGGGACCTTCTACGAGCAGTACTTC.

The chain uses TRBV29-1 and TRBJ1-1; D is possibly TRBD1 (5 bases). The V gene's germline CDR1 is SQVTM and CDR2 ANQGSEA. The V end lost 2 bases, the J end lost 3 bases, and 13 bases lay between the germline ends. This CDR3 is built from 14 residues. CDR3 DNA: TGCAGCGTTGAACGACGGTTGGGGGACACTGAAGCTTTCTTT. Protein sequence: CSVERRLGDTEAFF.

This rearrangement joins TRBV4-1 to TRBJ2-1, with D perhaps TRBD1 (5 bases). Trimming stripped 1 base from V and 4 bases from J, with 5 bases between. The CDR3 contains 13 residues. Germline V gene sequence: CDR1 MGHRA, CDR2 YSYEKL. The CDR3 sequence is CASSQAGYNEQFF. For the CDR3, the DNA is TGCGCCAGCAGCCAAGCAGGGTACAATGAGCAGTTCTTC.

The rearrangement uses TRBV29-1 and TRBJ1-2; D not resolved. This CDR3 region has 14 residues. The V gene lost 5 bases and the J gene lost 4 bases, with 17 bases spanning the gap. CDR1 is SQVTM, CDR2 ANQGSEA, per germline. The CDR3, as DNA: TGCAGCGTTTTGACACCAGCGCTGTCCTATGGCTACACCTTC. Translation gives CSVLTPALSYGYTF. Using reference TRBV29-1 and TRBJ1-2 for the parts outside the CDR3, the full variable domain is SAVISQKPSRDICQRGTSLTIQCQVDSQVTMMFWYRQQPGQSLTLIATANQGSEATYESGFVIDKFPISRPNLTFSTLTVSNMSPEDSSIYLCSVLTPALSYGYTFGSGTRLTVV.

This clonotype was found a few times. Here the CDR3 reads CASSLGDRIKETQYF. In DNA form, the CDR3 reads TGTGCCAGCAGCTTAGGGGACAGGATAAAAGAGACCCAGTACTTC. The rearrangement uses TRBV7-3 and TRBJ2-5; TRBD1 agrees at 8 bases. Germline CDR1 and CDR2: SGHTA and FQGTGA. The length of the CDR3 is 15 residues. The V segment lost 2 bases and the J segment 3 bases; nucleotides outside the gene matches: 5.

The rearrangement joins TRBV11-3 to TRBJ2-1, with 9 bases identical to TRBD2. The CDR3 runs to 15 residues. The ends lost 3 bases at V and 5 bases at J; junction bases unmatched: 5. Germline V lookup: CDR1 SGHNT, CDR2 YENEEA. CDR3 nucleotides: TGTGCCAGCAGCTTGCTAGCGGGGATAAACAATGAGCAGTTCTTC. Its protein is CASSLLAGINNEQFF.

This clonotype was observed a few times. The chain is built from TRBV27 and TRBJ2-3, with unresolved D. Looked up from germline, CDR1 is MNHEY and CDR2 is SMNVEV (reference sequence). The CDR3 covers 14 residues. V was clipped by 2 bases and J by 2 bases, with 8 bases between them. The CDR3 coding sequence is TGTGCCAGCAGTTTACTGCAGAACACAGATACGCAGTATTTT. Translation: CASSLLQNTDTQYF.

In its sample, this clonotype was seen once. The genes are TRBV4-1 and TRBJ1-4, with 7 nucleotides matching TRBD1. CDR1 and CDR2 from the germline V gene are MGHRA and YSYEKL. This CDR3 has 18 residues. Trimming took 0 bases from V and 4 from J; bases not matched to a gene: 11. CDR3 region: CASSQESPGQPFNEKLFF. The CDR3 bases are TGCGCCAGCAGCCAAGAAAGCCCGGGACAGCCTTTTAATGAAAAACTGTTTTTT.

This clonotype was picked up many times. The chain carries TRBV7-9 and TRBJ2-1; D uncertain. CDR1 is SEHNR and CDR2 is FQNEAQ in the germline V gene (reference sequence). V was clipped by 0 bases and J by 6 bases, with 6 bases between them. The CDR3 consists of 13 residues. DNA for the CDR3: TGTGCCAGCAGCTTAGCGGAACCCAATGAGCAGTTCTTC. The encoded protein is CASSLAEPNEQFF.

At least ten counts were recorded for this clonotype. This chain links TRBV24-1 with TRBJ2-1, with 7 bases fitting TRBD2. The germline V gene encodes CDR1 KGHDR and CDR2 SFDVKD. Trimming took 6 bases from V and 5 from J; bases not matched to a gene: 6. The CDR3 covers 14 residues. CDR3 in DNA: TGTGCCACCAGTTATATGGGGGGGAACAATGAGCAGTTCTTC. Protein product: CATSYMGGNNEQFF.

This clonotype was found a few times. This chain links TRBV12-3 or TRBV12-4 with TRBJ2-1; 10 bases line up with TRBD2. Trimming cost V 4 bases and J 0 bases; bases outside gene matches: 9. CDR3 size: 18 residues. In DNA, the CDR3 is TGTGCCAGCAGTTACGTAGCGGGAGGTCACGACTCCTACAATGAGCAGTTCTTC. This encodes CASSYVAGGHDSYNEQFF.

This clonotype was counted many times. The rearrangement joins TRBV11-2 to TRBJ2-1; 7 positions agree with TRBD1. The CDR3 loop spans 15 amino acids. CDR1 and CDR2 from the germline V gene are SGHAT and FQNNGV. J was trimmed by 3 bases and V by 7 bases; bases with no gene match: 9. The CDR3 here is CASNHNRGIYNEQFF. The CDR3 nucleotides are TGTGCCAGCAACCATAACAGGGGAATCTACAATGAGCAGTTCTTC. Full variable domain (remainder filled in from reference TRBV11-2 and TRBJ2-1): EAGVAQSPRYKIIEKRQSVAFWCNPISGHATLYWYQQILGQGPKLLIQFQNNGVVDDSQLPKDRFSAERLKGVDSTLKIQPAKLEDSAVYLCASNHNRGIYNEQFFGPGTRLTVL.

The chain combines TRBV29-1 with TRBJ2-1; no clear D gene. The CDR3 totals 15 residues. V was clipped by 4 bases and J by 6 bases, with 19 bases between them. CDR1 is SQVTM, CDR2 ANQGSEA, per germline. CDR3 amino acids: CSVVFPGAYVNEQFF. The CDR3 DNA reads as TGCAGCGTTGTATTCCCAGGAGCATATGTCAATGAGCAGTTCTTC.